This T cell receptor beta chain derives from a study of cytomegalovirus exposure and HLA in healthy donors (dated by TCRdb to about 2017). Looking at the study overall: An earlier analysis of approximately 590 of the donors reported about 290 Gb of sequence data and 100 million to 140 million unique TCR beta sequences from about 200 million T cells. About 300 gigabases of sequencing data and roughly 81 million unique TCR sequences made up an early release that covered several hundred HLA-typed donors. The genetic ancestry cluster associated with self-reported Caucasian donors included 81% of the approximately 430 genotyped donors. The study aimed to test whether cataloging public T cell receptors could reveal signatures of past pathogen exposure. The T cell repertoires of roughly 660 subjects were profiled by immunosequencing and related to cytomegalovirus serostatus. Besides the first cohort of roughly 660 subjects, a separate validation cohort made up of 90 to 150 different subjects was used. To predict cytomegalovirus infection status, the study combined high-throughput TCR immunosequencing, statistical association of individual TCRs with disease status, and machine learning. A later analysis re-examined previously published TCR beta repertoires from 500 to 700 donors and added high-resolution HLA genotyping to investigate patterns of TCR occurrence. The later analysis used no new phenotypic data to find candidate immune exposures, relying instead on TCR beta sequences and their occurrence across donors. To decide whether each TCR beta V gene segment behaved as functional or pseudogenic, an earlier analysis of nearly 600 of the donors relied on high-throughput TCR beta sequencing. Alongside the repertoire data, information on donor age, sex, ethnicity and CMV serostatus was compiled. Genome-wide SNP genotypes for about 65% of the 666 donors were used in a later genetic analysis, which treated that subset as a discovery cohort. Every discovery cohort repertoire had been produced on one sequencing platform. Class I and class II HLA loci were covered by the typing at four-digit resolution. The number of donors typed differed by locus, with 629-630 for A, B, C, DRB1 and DQB1, approximately 500 for DQA1, over 600 for DPA1, and 472 for DPB1. Several DR-DQ haplotypes were treated as single units for association and clustering because of strong linkage in the cohort. Among some 410 genotyped donors of the cohort, an average of around 240,000 unique TCR beta nucleotide sequences was sequenced per donor, of which about 20% were non-productive.

The study at large found these results: According to the authors, the approach could potentially be generalized to other disease states and immunological phenotypes. Some IMGT-functional V segments, including TRBV6-2 and TRBV6-3, could not be distinguished by the 87-base-pair reads and were therefore excluded. Correlated functional status among segregating V segments might be attributable to linkage disequilibrium, but an unknown experimental factor could not be ruled out. In a later analysis, around 17,000 TCR beta sequences were associated with specific HLA alleles at a false discovery rate of 0.05. The study gave a list of about 160 TCR beta chains associated with cytomegalovirus. Most TCR sequences were seen in very few donors, while some public TCRs were found in many individuals. Several of the top co-occurrence clusters appeared to be linked to parvovirus B19, influenza, CMV and Epstein-Barr virus, according to a later analysis. A cluster of highly shared sequence variants was judged likely to represent a technical artifact of the sequencing pipeline. The classifier was reported to diagnose cytomegalovirus status with high specificity and sensitivity in both the original cohort and the validation cohort. This cohort had only TCR beta chains sequenced, and the lack of alpha or paired-chain data limited which features could be detected. In vitro tests confirmed that a few of the cytomegalovirus-associated TCR beta chains recognize cytomegalovirus antigens. V-gene and J-gene trimming of TCR beta chains was associated with a missense DCLRE1C variant in a later genetic analysis, and the association was replicated in an independent cohort. Compared with equally common non-associated chains, HLA-associated TCR beta chains in a later analysis were more clonally expanded and had lower generation probabilities. Because some donors lacked HLA typing at each locus, the association tests relied only on the typed subset. In an earlier analysis of about 550 of the donors, most TCR beta V segments were observed in productive rearrangements about 90% or about 30% of the time, broadly matching IMGT annotations. For the cohort, immune exposure information was limited to CMV serostatus. In a later analysis, the rate of TCR association differed among HLA loci, with DRB1 alleles having the most associated TCRs and HLA-C alleles having the fewest. In a later genetic analysis, fewer N-insertions in productive TCRs were reported among donors in an Asian-associated ancestry cluster than the roughly 640-donor mean. When HLA alleles, especially DR and DQ, strongly co-occurred, TCR associations were difficult to assign to individual alleles. The presence/absence analyses assumed that sequencing depth was roughly uniform across donors, and that assumption may not be true. According to a later analysis, most CMV-associated TCR beta chains appeared to be HLA-restricted, and the HLA associations seemed to be driven largely by CMV exposure. A further reported finding was that TCR beta sequences accurately predicted the HLA-A and HLA-B alleles for most subjects in the first cohort. Because counts were too low, about 18 rarely observed V segments, including chromosome 9 orphons, were left out of the earlier analysis of approximately 500 of the donors.

The library was built by means of the immunoSEQ multiplex PCR assay. For the multiplex PCR, a mixture combining 60 forward primers for TCR Vbeta segments and 13 reverse primers for TCR Jbeta segments was used. Amplification of the CDR3 region of rearranged TCR beta genes was performed with a multiplex PCR assay on genomic DNA. Amplified TCR beta libraries were sequenced as 87-base-pair reads on the Illumina HiSeq System. As for the original processing: Across the roughly 670 repertoires, a later analysis counted approximately 83 million unique TCR beta chains, around 11 million of which were shared by at least two donors. Raw reads were error-corrected and collapsed into unique sequences by a nearest-neighbor algorithm in which closely related sequences were merged to remove PCR and sequencing errors. Alignment of CDR3 sequences to IMGT reference sequences was used to assign V, D and J gene segments. For a sequence to be retained, at least a six-nucleotide match to both a V gene segment and a J gene segment was required. A rearrangement counted as productive if the CDR3 had no stop codons and remained in frame with V and J, and every other rearrangement counted as non-productive. CDR3 was defined according to IMGT convention as the region running from the second conserved V-encoded cysteine to the conserved J-encoded phenylalanine. In an earlier analysis of more than 550 of the donors, sequences lacking an unambiguous match to a single V gene segment were excluded. An earlier analysis of just under 600 of the donors called V segments functional above 56.7% productive rearrangements and segregating when the between-donor standard deviation exceeded 5%. A statistical classification framework was built to diagnose cytomegalovirus status from the catalog of TCR beta chain sequences. V and J gene assignment, in a later analysis, came from comparing TCR nucleotide sequences with IMGT/GENE-DB human TR gene sequences. Using the TCRdist pipeline, a later analysis assigned CDR3 sequences along with most-parsimonious VDJ recombination scenarios. In a later analysis, each TCR beta chain was defined by its CDR3 amino acid sequence together with its V-gene family, and reads lacking a unique V-gene family were excluded. To address suspected cross-contamination and a sequencing artifact, a later analysis removed a few hundred highly shared, low-generation-probability nucleotide sequences. For each public chain, a later analysis derived a clonal expansion index from normalized ranks of inferred template counts within each repertoire. In a later analysis, generation probabilities were computed with a VDJ recombination model fitted to out-of-frame rearrangements, and the resulting probabilities were checked against IGoR. In a later analysis, TCR-TCR, TCR-HLA and TCR-CMV co-occurrence was scored with hypergeometric tests, and a repertoire-size bias correction was applied to TCR pairs. A later analysis estimated false discovery rates by permuting HLA or CMV assignments 20 times. A later analysis grouped co-occurring TCRs with DBSCAN, adding TCRdist sequence similarity when clustering within HLA-allele-positive subsets. Repertoires with fewer than 30,000 or more than 120,000 public chains, plus five repertoires with anomalous nucleotide sharing, were excluded from co-occurrence clustering. Imported from immuneACCESS, the table was reduced by TCRdb to in-frame sequences with V and J called. These copies leave out some clones; in studies compared against another copy, an unresolved V gene accounts for under half, and the cause of the remainder is not known. V and J calls and clone size come straight from that table; D and trimming were deduced from the DNA. The sample profile shows 200,000 to 250,000 clones; around 80% of them were found once. The ten biggest clones cover approximately 0.71% of the sample.

From a lookup of the germline V gene, CDR1 and CDR2 are SGHAT and FQNNGV. For this chain, trimming is 5 bases at the V end and 2 bases at the J end, and the number of junction bases without a gene match is 8. From the cysteine through the phenylalanine, the CDR3 covers 17 amino acids. Here the CDR3 DNA is all that survives: 51 bases in frame from base 1. On this clone itself: The antigen it binds to is not known. Base qualities are not provided; no much larger clone lies one nucleotide away.

The cohort was made up of 500 to 800 healthy bone marrow donors. At the time of sampling, all cohort members were nominally healthy, though unrecorded immune exposures were likely present. The donor tested CMV seronegative, placing the donor among the roughly 400 seronegative members of the cohort. A peripheral blood sample was collected from each donor, and TCR beta sequencing was performed on peripheral blood mononuclear cells. Genomic DNA extraction from the blood cell samples was performed with the Qiagen DNeasy Blood Extraction Kit. This TCR was recovered from a boy aged 2-15 years in good health and CMV-seronegative. Sequenced material: PBMCs. The V and J genes are TRBV11-2 and TRBJ2-3, with TRBD2 identical over 12 junction bases. The CDR3 protein is CASSRGASGRVTDTQYF. The base sequence is TGTGCCAGCAGCCGCGGGGCTAGCGGGAGGGTCACAGATACGCAGTATTTT.